This T cell receptor beta chain was identified during a study of T cells in Graves' hyperthyroidism and ophthalmopathy. Germline CDR1 and CDR2: SGHAT and FQNNGV. J gave up 8 bases and V 5 bases, and 14 bases lay outside the gene matches. This CDR3 comprises 15 residues. TCR beta CDR3 regions were amplified from RNA transcripts. During a first-round RT-PCR of the TCR CDR3, the HTBI primer set was used. TCRdb called the multiplex PCR reads again in MiXCR, with one record for every CDR3 protein. The sample holds 350,000 to 450,000 distinct CDR3 sequences, about 14% seen once. With duration under 3 months, ophthalmopathy was active: Clinical Activity Score at least 3, NOSPECS at least 4. Fresh peripheral blood, about 9.6 ml, yielded the PBMCs. This clonotype came up many times.

The sample comprised blood. The gene calls are TRBV11-2 and TRBJ1-1, with TRBD1 matching 7 bases. The receptor comes from a man between 45 and 60 years old with Graves' ophthalmopathy. The CDR3 sequence is CASSPIMIRGIEAFF. Here the CDR3 DNA reads TGTGCCAGCAGCCCGATTATGATCAGGGGGATCGAAGCTTTCTTT.